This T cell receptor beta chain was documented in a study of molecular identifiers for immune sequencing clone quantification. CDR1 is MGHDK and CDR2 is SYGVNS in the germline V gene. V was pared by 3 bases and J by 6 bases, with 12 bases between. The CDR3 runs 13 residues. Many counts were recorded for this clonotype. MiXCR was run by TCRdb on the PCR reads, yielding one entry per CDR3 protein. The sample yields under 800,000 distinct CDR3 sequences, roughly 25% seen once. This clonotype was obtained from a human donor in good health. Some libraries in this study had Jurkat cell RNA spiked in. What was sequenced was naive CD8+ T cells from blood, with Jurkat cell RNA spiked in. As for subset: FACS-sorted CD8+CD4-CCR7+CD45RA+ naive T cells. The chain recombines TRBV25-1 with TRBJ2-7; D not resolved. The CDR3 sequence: CASSDFQWSEQYF. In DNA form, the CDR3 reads TGTGCCAGCAGTGATTTCCAATGGAGCGAGCAGTACTTC.